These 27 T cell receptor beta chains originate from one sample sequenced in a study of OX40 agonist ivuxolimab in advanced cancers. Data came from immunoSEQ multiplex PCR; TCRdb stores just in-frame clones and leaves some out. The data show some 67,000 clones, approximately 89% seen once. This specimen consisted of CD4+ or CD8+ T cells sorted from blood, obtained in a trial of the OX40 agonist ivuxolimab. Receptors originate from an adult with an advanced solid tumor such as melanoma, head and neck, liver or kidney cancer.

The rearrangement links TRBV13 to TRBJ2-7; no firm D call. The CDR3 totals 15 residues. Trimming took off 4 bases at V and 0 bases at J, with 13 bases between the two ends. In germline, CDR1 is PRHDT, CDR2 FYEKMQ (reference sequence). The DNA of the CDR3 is TGTGCCAGCAGCTCCAGCCCGACAAGCTCCTACGAGCAGTACTTC. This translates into CASSSSPTSSYEQYF.

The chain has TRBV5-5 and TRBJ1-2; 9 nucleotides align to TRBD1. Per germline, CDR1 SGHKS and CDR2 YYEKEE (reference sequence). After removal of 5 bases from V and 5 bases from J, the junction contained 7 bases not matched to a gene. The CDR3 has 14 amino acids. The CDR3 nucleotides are TGTGCCAGCAGTTCAGGACAGGGGAATTATGGCTACACCTTC. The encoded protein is CASSSGQGNYGYTF.

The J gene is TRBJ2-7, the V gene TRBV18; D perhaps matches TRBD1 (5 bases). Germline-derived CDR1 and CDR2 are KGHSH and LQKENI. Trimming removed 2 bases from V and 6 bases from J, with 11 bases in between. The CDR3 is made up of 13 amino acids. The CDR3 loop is CASSPGAGPEQYF. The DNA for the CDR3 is TGTGCCAGCTCACCAGGGGCAGGGCCCGAGCAGTACTTC. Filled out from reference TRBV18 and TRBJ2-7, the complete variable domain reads NAGVMQNPRHLVRRRGQEARLRCSPMKGHSHVYWYRQLPEEGLKFMVYLQKENIIDESGMPKERFSAEFPKEGPSILRIQQVVRGDSAAYFCASSPGAGPEQYFGPGTRLTVT.

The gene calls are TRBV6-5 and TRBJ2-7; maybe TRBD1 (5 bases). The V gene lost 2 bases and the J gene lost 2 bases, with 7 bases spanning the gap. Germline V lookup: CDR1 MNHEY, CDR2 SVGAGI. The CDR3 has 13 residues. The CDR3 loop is CASSYDRTYEQYF. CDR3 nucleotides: TGTGCCAGCAGTTACGACAGAACCTACGAGCAGTACTTC.

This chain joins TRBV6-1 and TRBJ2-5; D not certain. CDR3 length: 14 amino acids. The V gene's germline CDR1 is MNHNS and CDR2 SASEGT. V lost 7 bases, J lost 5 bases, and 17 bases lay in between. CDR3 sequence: CASKVERYRETQYF. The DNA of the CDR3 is TGTGCCAGCAAGGTGGAGCGTTATCGGGAGACCCAGTACTTC.

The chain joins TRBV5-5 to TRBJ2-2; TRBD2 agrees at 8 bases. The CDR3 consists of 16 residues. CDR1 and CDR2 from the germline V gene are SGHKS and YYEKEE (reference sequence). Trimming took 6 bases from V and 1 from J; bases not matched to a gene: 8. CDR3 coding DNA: TGTGCCAGCACCCGGGGGGGGGCTATGAACACCGGGGAGCTGTTTTTT. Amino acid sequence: CASTRGGAMNTGELFF.

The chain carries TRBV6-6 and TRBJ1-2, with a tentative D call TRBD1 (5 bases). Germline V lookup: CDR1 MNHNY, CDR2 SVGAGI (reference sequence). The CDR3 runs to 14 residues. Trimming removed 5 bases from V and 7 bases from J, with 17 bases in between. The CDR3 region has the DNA TGTGCCAGCAGTGACACGGGACCAAGGGGTGGCTACACCTTC. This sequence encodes CASSDTGPRGGYTF.

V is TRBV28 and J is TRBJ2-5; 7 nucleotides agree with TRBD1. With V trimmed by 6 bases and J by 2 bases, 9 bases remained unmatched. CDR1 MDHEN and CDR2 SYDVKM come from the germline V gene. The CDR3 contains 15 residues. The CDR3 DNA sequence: TGTGCCAGCAGACCGCTCGGGACAGATCAAGAGACCCAGTACTTC. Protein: CASRPLGTDQETQYF. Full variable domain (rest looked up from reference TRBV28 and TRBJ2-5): DVKVTQSSRYLVKRTGEKVFLECVQDMDHENMFWYRQDPGLGLRLIYFSYDVKMKEKGDIPEGYSVSREKKERFSLILESASTNQTSMYLCASRPLGTDQETQYFGPGTRLLVL.

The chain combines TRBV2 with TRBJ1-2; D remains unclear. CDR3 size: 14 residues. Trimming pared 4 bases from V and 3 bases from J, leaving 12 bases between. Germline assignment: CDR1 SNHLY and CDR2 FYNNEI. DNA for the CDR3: TGTGCCAGCAGTGGTACAGCTACTCACTATGGCTACACCTTC. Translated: CASSGTATHYGYTF.

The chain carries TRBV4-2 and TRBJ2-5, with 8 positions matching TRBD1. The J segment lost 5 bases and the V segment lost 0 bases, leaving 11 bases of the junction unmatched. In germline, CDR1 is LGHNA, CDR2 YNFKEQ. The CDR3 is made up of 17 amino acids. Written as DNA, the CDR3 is TGTGCCAGCAGCCAAGACAGTTCGGCAGGGGGCTCGGAGACCCAGTACTTC. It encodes CASSQDSSAGGSETQYF.

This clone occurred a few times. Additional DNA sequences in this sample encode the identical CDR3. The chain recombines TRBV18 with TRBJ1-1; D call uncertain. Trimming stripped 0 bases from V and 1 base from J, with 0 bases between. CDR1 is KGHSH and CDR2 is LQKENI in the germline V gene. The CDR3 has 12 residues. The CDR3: CASSPPNTEAFF. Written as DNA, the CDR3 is TGTGCCAGCTCACCACCGAACACTGAAGCTTTCTTT.

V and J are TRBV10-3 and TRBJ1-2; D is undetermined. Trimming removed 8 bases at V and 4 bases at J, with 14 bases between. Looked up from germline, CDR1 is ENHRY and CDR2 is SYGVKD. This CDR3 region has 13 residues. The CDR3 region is CAIGGPTFYGYTF. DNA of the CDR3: TGTGCCATCGGAGGCCCTACCTTCTATGGCTACACCTTC.

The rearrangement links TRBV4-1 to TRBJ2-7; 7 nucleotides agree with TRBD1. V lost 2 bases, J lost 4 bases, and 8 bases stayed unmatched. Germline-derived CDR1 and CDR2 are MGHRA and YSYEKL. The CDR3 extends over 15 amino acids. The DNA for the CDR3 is TGCGCCAGCAGCCAAAGGACAGGACTTTTTTACGAGCAGTACTTC. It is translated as CASSQRTGLFYEQYF.

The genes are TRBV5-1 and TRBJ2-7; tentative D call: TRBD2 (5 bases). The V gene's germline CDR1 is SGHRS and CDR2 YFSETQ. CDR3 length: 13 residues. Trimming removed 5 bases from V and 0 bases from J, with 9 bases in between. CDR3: CASSKGSSYEQYF. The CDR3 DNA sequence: TGCGCCAGCAGTAAAGGGAGCTCCTACGAGCAGTACTTC.

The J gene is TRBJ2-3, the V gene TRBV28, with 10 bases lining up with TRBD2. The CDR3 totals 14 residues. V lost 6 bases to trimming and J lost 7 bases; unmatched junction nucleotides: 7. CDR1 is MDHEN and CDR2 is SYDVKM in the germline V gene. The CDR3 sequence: CASSPAGGVYTQYF. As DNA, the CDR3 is TGTGCCAGCAGCCCAGCGGGGGGGGTTTATACGCAGTATTTT.

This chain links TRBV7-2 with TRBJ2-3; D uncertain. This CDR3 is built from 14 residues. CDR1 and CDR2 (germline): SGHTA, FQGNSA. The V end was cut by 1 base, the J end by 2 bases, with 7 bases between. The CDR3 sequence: CASSLGSHTDTQYF. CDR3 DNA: TGTGCCAGCAGCTTAGGGTCACACACAGATACGCAGTATTTT.

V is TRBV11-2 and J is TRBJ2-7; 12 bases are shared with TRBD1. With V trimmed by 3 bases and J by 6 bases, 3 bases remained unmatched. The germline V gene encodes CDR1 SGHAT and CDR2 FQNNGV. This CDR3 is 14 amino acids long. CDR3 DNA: TGTGCCAGCAGCTTCGGGACAGGGGGCGTCGAGCAGTACTTC. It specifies CASSFGTGGVEQYF.

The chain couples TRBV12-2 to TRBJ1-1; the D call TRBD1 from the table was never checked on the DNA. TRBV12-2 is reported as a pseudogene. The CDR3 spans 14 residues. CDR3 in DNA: TGTGCAAGTCGCTTAAGGGGCCCTCTCACTGAAGCTTTCTTT. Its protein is CASRLRGPLTEAFF.

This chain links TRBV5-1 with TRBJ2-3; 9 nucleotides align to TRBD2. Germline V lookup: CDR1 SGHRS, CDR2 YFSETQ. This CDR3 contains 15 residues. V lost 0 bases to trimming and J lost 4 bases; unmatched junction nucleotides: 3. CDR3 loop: CASSLVAGEADTQYF. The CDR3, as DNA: TGCGCCAGCAGCTTGGTAGCGGGGGAGGCAGATACGCAGTATTTT.

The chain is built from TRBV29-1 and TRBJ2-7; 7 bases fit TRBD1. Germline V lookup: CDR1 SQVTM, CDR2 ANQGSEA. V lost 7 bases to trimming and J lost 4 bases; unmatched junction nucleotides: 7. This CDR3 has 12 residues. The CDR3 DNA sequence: TGCAGCGCACGGACAGGTTTATACGAGCAGTACTTC. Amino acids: CSARTGLYEQYF.

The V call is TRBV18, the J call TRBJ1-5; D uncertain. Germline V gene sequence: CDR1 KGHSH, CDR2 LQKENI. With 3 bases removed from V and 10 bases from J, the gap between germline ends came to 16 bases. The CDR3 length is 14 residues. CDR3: CASSPWEVSSPQHF. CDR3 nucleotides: TGTGCCAGCTCACCGTGGGAGGTCTCGAGCCCCCAGCATTTT.

The CDR3 spells CASSQTLDRVFQYF. DNA for the CDR3: TGTGCCAGCAGTCAAACCCTGGACAGGGTGTTCCAGTACTTC. V is TRBV27 and J is TRBJ2-7, with 8 bases fitting TRBD1. V shed 5 bases, J shed 10 bases, and the junction held 13 bases outside the gene matches. This CDR3 has 14 amino acids. The germline CDR1 and CDR2 sequences are MNHEY and SMNVEV (reference sequence).

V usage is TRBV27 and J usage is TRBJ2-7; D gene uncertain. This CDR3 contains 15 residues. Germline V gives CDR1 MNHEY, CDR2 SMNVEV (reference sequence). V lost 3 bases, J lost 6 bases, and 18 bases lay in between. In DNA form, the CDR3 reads TGTGCCAGCAGTTTCGTGACCCCATGGCGGATCGAGCAGTACTTC. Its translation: CASSFVTPWRIEQYF.

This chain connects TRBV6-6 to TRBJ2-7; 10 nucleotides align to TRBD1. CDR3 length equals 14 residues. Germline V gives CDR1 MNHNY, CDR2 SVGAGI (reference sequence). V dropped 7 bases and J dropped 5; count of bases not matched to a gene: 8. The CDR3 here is CASIRRQGADEQYF. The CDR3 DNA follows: TGTGCCAGCATTCGTCGACAGGGGGCCGACGAGCAGTACTTC.

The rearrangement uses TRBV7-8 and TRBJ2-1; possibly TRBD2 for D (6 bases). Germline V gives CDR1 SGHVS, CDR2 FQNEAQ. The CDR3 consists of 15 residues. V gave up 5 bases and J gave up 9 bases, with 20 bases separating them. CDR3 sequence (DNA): TGTGCCAGCAGCCCCTGCGGGGTTTTATTATGTGAGCAGTTCTTC. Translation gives CASSPCGVLLCEQFF.

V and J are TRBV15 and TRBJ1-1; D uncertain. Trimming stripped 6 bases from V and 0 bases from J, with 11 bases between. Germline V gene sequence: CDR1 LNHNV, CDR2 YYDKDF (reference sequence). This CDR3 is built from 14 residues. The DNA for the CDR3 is TGTGCCACCAGACTCGACGGATTGAACACTGAAGCTTTCTTT. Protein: CATRLDGLNTEAFF.

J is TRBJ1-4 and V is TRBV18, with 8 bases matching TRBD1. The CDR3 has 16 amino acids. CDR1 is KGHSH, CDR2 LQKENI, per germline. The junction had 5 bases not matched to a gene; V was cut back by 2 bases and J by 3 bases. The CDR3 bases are TGTGCCAGCTCACCAGTCCCGGGACAGGCTAATGAAAAACTGTTTTTT. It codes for CASSPVPGQANEKLFF. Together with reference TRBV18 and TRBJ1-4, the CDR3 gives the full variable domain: NAGVMQNPRHLVRRRGQEARLRCSPMKGHSHVYWYRQLPEEGLKFMVYLQKENIIDESGMPKERFSAEFPKEGPSILRIQQVVRGDSAAYFCASSPVPGQANEKLFFGSGTQLSVL.